This is a list of T cell receptor beta chains from one sample in a study of blood T cell repertoires in COVID-19. Generated by immunoSEQ multiplex PCR, the TCRdb table keeps only in-frame clones and is missing some. The sample has around 400,000 clones, approximately 89% seen once. Sequences were obtained from peripheral blood. The origin of the receptors is a woman in her sixties with COVID-19, enrolled during active disease. CDR3s include the opening cysteine and the closing phenylalanine or tryptophan. D genes are given only for firm matches. Clone size is not always given. Where it is, it says once, few, many or a class for expanded clones.

v_call,j_call,clone_size,d_call,cdr3_aa,cdr3_nt
TRBV19,TRBJ2-1,few,TRBD1,CATGQGGYNEQFF,TGTGCCACAGGACAGGGGGGTTACAATGAGCAGTTCTTC
TRBV11-1,TRBJ2-1,.,TRBD1,CASSLGGQEYNEQFF,TGTGCCAGCAGCTTAGGGGGACAGGAATACAATGAGCAGTTCTTC
TRBV12-3/TRBV12-4,TRBJ1-1,.,.,CASSSEGGTEAFF,TGTGCCAGCAGTTCGGAAGGGGGCACTGAAGCTTTCTTT
TRBV3-1/TRBV3-2,TRBJ1-1,.,.,CASSHAGRNEAFF,TGTGCCAGCAGCCACGCGGGGAGGAATGAAGCTTTCTTT
TRBV6-5,TRBJ2-3,.,TRBD2,CASSSLAGEQYF,TGTGCCAGCAGTTCACTAGCGGGAGAGCAGTATTTT
TRBV12-5,TRBJ1-4,.,.,CASGLDRNEKLFF,TGTGCTAGTGGTTTGGACAGGAATGAAAAACTGTTTTTT
TRBV19,TRBJ2-3,few,.,CASSMGLSDTDTQYF,TGTGCCAGTAGTATGGGGCTCTCGGACACCGATACGCAGTATTTT
TRBV5-5,TRBJ1-6,few,.,CASSPDTTYNSPLHF,TGTGCCAGCAGCCCCGACACCACCTATAATTCACCCCTCCACTTT
TRBV5-5,TRBJ1-1,.,TRBD1,CASSSSTGENTEAFF,TGTGCCAGCAGCTCCTCGACAGGGGAAAACACTGAAGCTTTCTTT
TRBV24-1,TRBJ1-4,.,.,CATSAKEKLFF,TGTGCCACCAGTGCTAAGGAAAAACTGTTTTTT
TRBV4-1,TRBJ2-7,.,.,CASSQDRSGHSLSSYEQYF,TGCGCCAGCAGCCAAGATAGGAGCGGGCATTCTCTAAGCTCCTACGAGCAGTACTTC
TRBV2,TRBJ1-6,.,TRBD1,CASRGTGYNSPLHF,TGTGCCAGCAGGGGGACAGGCTATAATTCACCCCTCCACTTT
TRBV6-5,TRBJ1-2,.,TRBD1,CASSYVRTGGNYGYTF,TGTGCCAGCAGTTACGTTCGGACAGGGGGGAACTATGGCTACACCTTC
TRBV18,TRBJ2-7,.,.,CASGPNEQYF,TGTGCCAGCGGCCCCAACGAGCAGTACTTC
TRBV3-1/TRBV3-2,TRBJ2-2,.,TRBD2,CASSQKYSGGSTGELFF,TGTGCCAGCAGCCAGAAGTATAGCGGGGGGTCCACCGGGGAGCTGTTTTTT
TRBV6-1,TRBJ1-1,.,TRBD1,CASSVGQGKMNTEAFF,TGTGCCAGCAGTGTGGGACAGGGCAAAATGAACACTGAAGCTTTCTTT
TRBV2,TRBJ2-7,.,.,CASSGEEYEQYF,TGTGCCAGCAGTGGCGAAGAATACGAGCAGTACTTC
TRBV14,TRBJ1-1,few,.,CASSHGLNTEAFF,TGTGCCAGCAGCCATGGGCTGAACACTGAAGCTTTCTTT
TRBV12-5,TRBJ1-1,once,.,CASGLVKDAGAAFF,TGTGCTAGTGGTTTGGTGAAGGACGCTGGGGCAGCTTTCTTT
TRBV20-1,TRBJ1-2,once,.,CSAGANGYTF,TGCAGTGCAGGGGCGAATGGCTACACCTTC
TRBV18,TRBJ1-3,.,.,CASSPTGSRPNTIYF,TGTGCCAGCTCACCTACAGGGTCGCGCCCAAACACCATATATTTT
TRBV25-1,TRBJ2-7,few,.,CASQGYWVHEQYF,TGTGCCAGCCAGGGCTATTGGGTCCACGAGCAGTACTTC
TRBV16,TRBJ1-6,few,TRBD1,CASSQLFSHDRENSPLHF,TGTGCCAGCAGCCAATTGTTTTCCCACGACAGGGAGAATTCACCCCTCCACTTT
TRBV30,TRBJ1-2,.,.,CAWEVGAAEGYTF,TGTGCCTGGGAAGTTGGGGCCGCGGAGGGCTACACCTTC
TRBV29-1,TRBJ2-3,.,TRBD2,CSGGTSGTRGDTQYF,TGCAGCGGGGGGACTAGCGGGACCCGGGGAGATACGCAGTATTTT
TRBV15,TRBJ2-1,.,TRBD1,CATSRGGQGDNEQFF,TGTGCCACCAGCAGAGGGGGACAGGGGGACAATGAGCAGTTCTTC
TRBV10-3,TRBJ2-7,.,TRBD1,CAISAISGTGSHEQYF,TGTGCCATCAGTGCGATATCCGGGACAGGGAGCCACGAGCAGTACTTC
TRBV6-5,TRBJ1-3,.,.,CATTRTANLANTIYF,TGTGCCACCACGAGAACGGCCAACCTAGCGAACACCATATATTTT
TRBV29-1,TRBJ2-3,.,.,CSVGAGGTNVGGYF,TGCAGCGTTGGGGCAGGTGGCACTAACGTGGGGGGATATTTT
TRBV10-2,TRBJ2-7,once,.,CASSGRAEVAYEQYF,TGCGCCAGCAGTGGACGCGCAGAGGTGGCCTACGAGCAGTACTTC
TRBV19,TRBJ1-4,once,.,CASSTSGDGGKLFF,TGTGCCAGTAGTACCAGTGGGGACGGGGGAAAACTGTTTTTT
TRBV3-1/TRBV3-2,TRBJ1-2,.,TRBD1,CASSQVGQQGAYYGYTF,TGTGCCAGCAGCCAAGTAGGTCAACAGGGGGCCTACTATGGCTACACCTTC
TRBV6-5,TRBJ2-1,.,.,CASRPGGWGEQFF,TGTGCCAGCAGGCCGGGGGGCTGGGGTGAGCAGTTCTTC
TRBV28,TRBJ2-3,.,TRBD2,CASGTSGGSDTQYF,TGTGCCAGCGGGACTAGCGGGGGGTCGGATACGCAGTATTTT
TRBV5-1,TRBJ2-7,.,.,CAPTRSQTYEQYF,TGCGCCCCCACGAGGAGCCAAACCTACGAGCAGTACTTC
TRBV28,TRBJ2-2,.,.,CASSVPGVKTGELFF,TGTGCCAGCAGTGTTCCAGGGGTAAAAACCGGGGAGCTGTTTTTT
TRBV7-9,TRBJ1-2,.,.,CASSSPGVFGGYTF,TGTGCCAGCAGCTCCCCGGGGGTTTTCGGTGGCTACACCTTC
TRBV5-1,TRBJ1-1,.,TRBD1,CASSPTGKSTEAFF,TGCGCCAGCAGCCCGACAGGGAAAAGCACTGAAGCTTTCTTT
TRBV9,TRBJ2-7,.,.,CASSGGTYEQYF,TGTGCCAGCAGCGGCGGTACCTACGAGCAGTACTTC
TRBV7-2,TRBJ2-7,.,TRBD2,CASSSWTSGGAWEQYF,TGTGCCAGCAGTTCTTGGACTAGCGGGGGGGCCTGGGAGCAGTACTTC
TRBV5-5,TRBJ1-4,.,.,CASSRTRQTTNEKLFF,TGTGCCAGCAGCCGGACCCGACAGACAACTAATGAAAAACTGTTTTTT
TRBV5-1,TRBJ2-2,once,TRBD2,CASSLRASGELNTGELFF,TGCGCCAGCAGCTTGCGAGCTAGCGGGGAACTGAACACCGGGGAGCTGTTTTTT
TRBV19,TRBJ2-5,.,TRBD2,CASSIGLEGTQYF,TGTGCCAGTAGTATCGGACTAGAGGGGACCCAGTACTTC
TRBV5-1,TRBJ1-1,.,.,CASSLVGGTLNTEAFF,TGCGCCAGCAGCTTGGTGGGGGGTACTCTAAACACTGAAGCTTTCTTT
TRBV7-9,TRBJ1-1,.,.,CASSSRSARLNTEAFF,TGTGCCAGCAGCTCCCGGTCTGCGAGGTTGAACACTGAAGCTTTCTTT
TRBV19,TRBJ1-4,.,.,CASSGRLQGLGEKLFF,TGTGCCAGTAGTGGGCGCCTCCAGGGATTAGGGGAAAAACTGTTTTTT
TRBV2,TRBJ1-1,.,.,CASSKQGNTEAFF,TGTGCCAGCAGTAAACAGGGGAACACTGAAGCTTTCTTT
TRBV6-5,TRBJ1-5,many,TRBD1,CASSRQGAVEQPQHF,TGTGCCAGCAGTCGACAGGGGGCGGTGGAGCAGCCCCAGCATTTT
TRBV5-1,TRBJ2-5,.,TRBD2,CASRYQGGQETQYF,TGCGCCAGCAGATACCAGGGAGGGCAAGAGACCCAGTACTTC
TRBV4-2,TRBJ2-2,.,TRBD1,CASSVRQGEAGELFF,TGTGCCAGCAGCGTAAGACAGGGGGAGGCCGGGGAGCTGTTTTTT
TRBV11-2,TRBJ2-1,.,.,CASSSNLPGKQFF,TGTGCCAGCAGCTCAAACCTACCGGGGAAGCAGTTCTTC
TRBV28,TRBJ2-4,.,TRBD1,CASSAGGASSKNIQYF,TGTGCCAGCAGTGCAGGGGGCGCCTCGTCCAAAAACATTCAGTACTTC
TRBV7-7,TRBJ2-2,.,TRBD1,CASSSGTGDTGELFF,TGTGCTAGCAGCTCAGGGACAGGGGACACCGGGGAGCTGTTTTTT